This TCR beta chain emerged from a study of cytomegalovirus exposure and HLA in healthy donors. Study-wide points: Researchers reported that a few CMV-associated chains were confirmed in vitro as CMV antigen-specific. The listing of 150 or so TCR beta chains classed them as cytomegalovirus-associated. TCR clusters originating in the first cohort tended to co-occur in the 110 or so validation repertoires, according to a later analysis.

This clone was observed a single time. Its antigen is unknown. CDR1 is MDHEN, CDR2 SYDVKM, per germline. The V and J ends lost 6 bases and 2 bases, in that order; junction bases with no gene match: 7. The CDR3 runs 15 residues. The data were produced by immunoSEQ multiplex PCR, yet TCRdb's version contains in-frame clones alone and is incomplete. The sample comprises roughly 50,000 clones, under 95% of which are singletons, and roughly 1% rests with the top ten. The gene calls are TRBV28 and TRBJ2-3; 8 nucleotides align to TRBD1. The sequencing input was PBMCs. The receptor was derived from a man between 18 and 29 years old in good health and CMV-seronegative. CDR3: CASSPRTGFTDTQYF. For the CDR3, the DNA is TGTGCCAGCAGCCCTAGGACAGGGTTCACAGATACGCAGTATTTT.